The table lists the clone carrying this T cell receptor beta chain with a few counts. The antigen is not known. Study results and caveats: Tumor Treg TCRs overlapped most with tumor naive CD4+ cells. The larger-cohort validation was restricted to a single TCR beta V-J rearrangement rather than whole repertoires.

Germline assignment: CDR1 MDHEN and CDR2 SYDVKM. The length of the CDR3 is 15 residues. The V and J ends lost 5 bases and 5 bases respectively, with 18 bases between them. Full-length variable regions came from constant-region reverse primers plus semi-nested Nested Universal Primer A PCR. TCRdb used MiXCR to reprocess the 5' RACE reads, holding one entry per CDR3 protein. Of some 11,000 distinct CDR3 sequences listed, 15% to 20% were seen once; the top ten hold 3.8%. Tregs were sorted as CD4+CD25+CD127-/low cells. The clonotype comes from a female donor with breast cancer. The V and J genes are TRBV28 and TRBJ1-1; D may be TRBD1 (5 bases). Sequencing was carried out using Tregs sorted from a lymph node. The CDR3 DNA is TGTGCCAGCAGTGCCCCTTTGGGGGGTTGGACTGAAGCTTTCTTT. This translates into CASSAPLGGWTEAFF. Based on the CDR3 plus reference TRBV28 and TRBJ1-1, the full variable domain is DVKVTQSSRYLVKRTGEKVFLECVQDMDHENMFWYRQDPGLGLRLIYFSYDVKMKEKGDIPEGYSVSREKKERFSLILESASTNQTSMYLCASSAPLGGWTEAFFGQGTRLTVV.